This TCR beta chain was identified during a study of breast tumors, draining lymph nodes, adjacent tissues. This clonotype was seen at least ten times. Its specificity is not known. Study conclusions and caveats: Luminal-like breast cancer showed significantly greater tumor-nontumor repertoire similarity than basal-like breast cancer did.

Samples came from axillary lymph nodes draining the breast cancer. Germline V gene lookup returns CDR1 MNHNY and CDR2 SVGAGI (reference sequence). The CDR3 has 15 amino acids. Trimming removed 2 bases from V and 1 base from J, with 9 bases in between. TCRdb re-analysed the multiplex PCR reads in MiXCR, keeping a single row per CDR3 protein. Among over 150,000 distinct CDR3 sequences listed, about 30% were seen once. The clonotype comes from a female donor with breast cancer. Some clones in this sample may be carry-over from other donors' samples. The gene calls are TRBV6-6 and TRBJ1-5, with D tentatively TRBD1 (6 bases). Sequencing was done on a sample of axillary lymph node tissue. The CDR3 nucleotides are TGTGCCAGCAGTTACGAGGGGGGGAGCAATCAGCCCCAGCATTTT. It specifies CASSYEGGSNQPQHF.